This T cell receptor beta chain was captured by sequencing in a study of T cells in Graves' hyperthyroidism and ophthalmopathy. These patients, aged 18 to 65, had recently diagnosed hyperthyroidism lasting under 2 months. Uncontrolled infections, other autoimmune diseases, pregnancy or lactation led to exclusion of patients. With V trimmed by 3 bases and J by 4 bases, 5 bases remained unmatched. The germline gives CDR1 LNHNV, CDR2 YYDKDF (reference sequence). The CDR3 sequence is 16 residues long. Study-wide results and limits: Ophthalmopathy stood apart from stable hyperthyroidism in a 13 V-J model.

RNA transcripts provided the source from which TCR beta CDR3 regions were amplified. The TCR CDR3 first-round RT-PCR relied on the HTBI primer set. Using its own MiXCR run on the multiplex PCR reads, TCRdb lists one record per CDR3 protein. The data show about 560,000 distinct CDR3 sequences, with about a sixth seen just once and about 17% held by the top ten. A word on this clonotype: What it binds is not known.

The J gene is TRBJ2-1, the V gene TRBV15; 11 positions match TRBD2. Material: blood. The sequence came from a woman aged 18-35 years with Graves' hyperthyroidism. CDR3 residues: CATSSEGTSGYNEQFF. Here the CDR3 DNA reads TGTGCCACCAGCAGTGAAGGGACTAGCGGTTACAATGAGCAGTTCTTC.